A single TCR beta chain is shown here with its context. This sample was included in a study of blood T cell repertoires in COVID-19. About the research overall: COVID-19 samples from acute and convalescent phases originated in the United States, Italy and Spain. PBMCs, B-cell-depleted T cells, or T cells provided the cDNA or gDNA that made up the material.

Per the authors' pipeline: It was from reference gene primer amplification that nucleated cell counts were estimated. Libraries were prepared by immunoSEQ multiplex PCR; TCRdb keeps only in-frame clonotypes and omits some of them. V and J calls and clone size are given by that table; D and trimming were obtained from the DNA. Of around 270,000 clones listed, approximately 90% are singletons. The CDR3 has 15 amino acids. The germline CDR1 and CDR2 sequences are SGHRS and YFSETQ. V was pared by 3 bases and J by 0 bases, with 12 bases between. This receptor was obtained from a man aged 55 to 69 who had recovered from COVID-19. The gene calls are TRBV5-1 and TRBJ1-1; a possible D gene is TRBD1 (6 bases). Material: peripheral blood. CDR3 in amino acids: CASSSDRTMNTEAFF. The CDR3 DNA is TGCGCCAGCAGCTCTGACAGGACCATGAACACTGAAGCTTTCTTT.